The clone carrying this TCR beta chain was seen a handful of times. Its target is not known. This sample is drawn from a study of regulatory T cells in long-lasting Graves disease. Findings and limits, study-wide: Reduced TCR diversity was observed in persistent Graves' patients versus newly diagnosed patients. Persistent disease preferred TRBV28, TRBJ1-2 and TRBJ2-5; new disease, TRBV20-1 and TRBJ2-1.

V shed 6 bases and J shed 3 bases, with 8 bases lying between them. Per germline, CDR1 DFQATT and CDR2 SNEGSKA (reference sequence). This CDR3 region has 12 residues. In building TCR beta libraries, iRepertoire HTBI primers were used together with Arm-PCR of CDR3 regions. As originally analysed: Samples jointly harbored fewer than 65 TRBV and approximately 15 TRBJ segments. TCRdb redid the calling of the multiplex PCR reads with MiXCR, one entry per CDR3 protein. The authors' filters were not applied to this entry. The repertoire consists of about 460,000 distinct CDR3 sequences, with under 25% occurring once and the leading ten covering about an eighth. Time point denoted: persistent/refractory GD, antithyroid drugs over 5 years with positive TRAb. From PBMCs, RNA was extracted and then used to make the TCR library. By American Thyroid Association guidelines, Graves' disease was diagnosed in the cohort.

The clonotype was recovered from a female donor with Graves disease. Sequencing used peripheral blood mononuclear cells (PBMCs), obtained when the disease was refractory, from a patient treated with antithyroid drugs. The rearrangement links TRBV20-1 to TRBJ2-2, with D possibly matching TRBD2 (5 bases). The CDR3 region has the DNA TGCAGTGCAGAGAGGGACACCGGGGAGCTGTTTTTT. This encodes CSAERDTGELFF.